This TCR beta chain stems from a study of shared clonotypes between healthy human individuals. Generated by immunoSEQ multiplex PCR, the TCRdb table keeps only in-frame clones and is missing some. Of 2 million to 2.5 million clones in the sample, approximately 94% were seen once. CDR1 and CDR2 from the germline V gene are SGHDT and YYEEEE. The CDR3 is made up of 15 amino acids. Trimming stripped 6 bases from V and 0 bases from J, with 15 bases between. The rearrangement joins TRBV5-6 to TRBJ1-1, with D possibly matching TRBD1 (5 bases). This sequence originates from a man in his late teens or twenties in good health. Input material: naive CD4+ T cells sorted from blood. Subset: CD45RA+ positively selected. The CDR3 sequence is CASNPGGGMNTEAFF. For the CDR3, the DNA is TGTGCCAGCAACCCCGGTGGGGGTATGAACACTGAAGCTTTCTTT. Looking up the rest from reference TRBV5-6 and TRBJ1-1 gives the full variable domain: DAGVTQSPTHLIKTRGQQVTLRCSPKSGHDTVSWYQQALGQGPQFIFQYYEEEERQRGNFPDRFSGHQFPNYSSELNVNALLLGDSALYLCASNPGGGMNTEAFFGQGTRLTVV.